This T cell receptor beta chain originates from a study of spatial heterogeneity in lung cancer. At the level of the study: The count of detected beta-chain sequences consistently exceeded that of alpha-chain sequences. Findings and caveats of the study: Ubiquitous nonsynonymous mutations were tracked by counts of ubiquitous expanded TCRs, and regional ones by counts of regional expanded TCRs. Counts of expanded alpha and beta TCRs within tumors tracked the tumor nonsynonymous mutation count.

TCRdb recomputed calls from the 5' RACE reads with MiXCR, one row per CDR3 protein. The table includes about 4,500 distinct CDR3 sequences, about 7% detected once. This clonotype is categorized as medium-sized. Its antigen is not identified. The time point was: sample taken at primary tumor resection. The study sequenced unsorted whole RNA from tumor, nontumor lung or frozen PBMC. Deletions cut 0 bases from V and 2 bases from J, with 5 bases between. From germline, CDR1 is MNHEY and CDR2 SMNVEV (reference sequence). CDR3 length: 13 residues. The sequenced sample was lung tumor tissue, obtained at surgery. The source is a male donor with early-stage non-small cell lung cancer. V and J are TRBV27 and TRBJ2-7; D remains ambiguous. In nucleotides, the CDR3 is TGTGCCAGCAGTTTATCCCTAACCTACGAGCAGTACTTC. Protein: CASSLSLTYEQYF.